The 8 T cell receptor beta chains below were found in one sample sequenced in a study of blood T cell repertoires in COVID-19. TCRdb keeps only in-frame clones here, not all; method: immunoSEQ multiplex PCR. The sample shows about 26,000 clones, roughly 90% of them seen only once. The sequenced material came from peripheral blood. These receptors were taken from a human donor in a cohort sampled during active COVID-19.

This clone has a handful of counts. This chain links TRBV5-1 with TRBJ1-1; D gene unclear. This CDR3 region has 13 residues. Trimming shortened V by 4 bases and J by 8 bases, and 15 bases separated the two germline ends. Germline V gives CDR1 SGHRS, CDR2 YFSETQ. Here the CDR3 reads CASSGGEVEEAFF. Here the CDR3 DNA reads TGCGCCAGCAGCGGCGGAGAGGTAGAGGAAGCTTTCTTT.

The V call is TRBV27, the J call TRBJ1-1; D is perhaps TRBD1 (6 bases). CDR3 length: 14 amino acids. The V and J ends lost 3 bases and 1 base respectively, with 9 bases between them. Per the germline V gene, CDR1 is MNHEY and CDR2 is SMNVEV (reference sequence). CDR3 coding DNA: TGTGCCAGCAGTTTCGACAGGAAGAACACTGAAGCTTTCTTT. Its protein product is CASSFDRKNTEAFF.

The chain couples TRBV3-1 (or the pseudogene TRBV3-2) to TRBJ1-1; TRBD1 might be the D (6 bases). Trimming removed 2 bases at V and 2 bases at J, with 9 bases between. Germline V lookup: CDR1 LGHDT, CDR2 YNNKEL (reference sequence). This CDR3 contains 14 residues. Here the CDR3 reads CASSQRGGNTEAFF. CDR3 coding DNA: TGTGCCAGCAGCCAAAGGGGGGGAAACACTGAAGCTTTCTTT.

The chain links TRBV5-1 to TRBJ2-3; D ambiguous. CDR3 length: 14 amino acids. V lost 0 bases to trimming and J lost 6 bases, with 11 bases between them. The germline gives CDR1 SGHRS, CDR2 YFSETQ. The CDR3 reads CASSLVGVEDTQYF. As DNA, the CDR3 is TGCGCCAGCAGCTTGGTCGGAGTTGAGGATACGCAGTATTTT.

The chain's CDR3 is CASDATGGAYEQYF. The CDR3 DNA sequence: TGTGCCAGCGATGCAACTGGGGGGGCCTACGAGCAGTACTTC. The chain uses TRBV2 and TRBJ2-7, with 7 bases fitting TRBD2. Germline CDR1 reads SNHLY; CDR2 reads FYNNEI. CDR3 length equals 14 residues. V lost 8 bases and J lost 2; bases outside the gene matches: 9.

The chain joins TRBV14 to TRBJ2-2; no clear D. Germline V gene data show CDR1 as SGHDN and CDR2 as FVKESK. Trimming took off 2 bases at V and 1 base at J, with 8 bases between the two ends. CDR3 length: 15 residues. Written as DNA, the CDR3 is TGTGCCAGCAGCCAAAGCTACGTGAACACCGGGGAGCTGTTTTTT. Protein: CASSQSYVNTGELFF.

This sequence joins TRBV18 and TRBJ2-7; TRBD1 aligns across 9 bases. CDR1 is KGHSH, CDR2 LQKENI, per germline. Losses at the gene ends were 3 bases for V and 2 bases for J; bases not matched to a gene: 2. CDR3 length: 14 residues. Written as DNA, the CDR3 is TGTGCCAGCTCACCCAGACAGGGGGCCTACGAGCAGTACTTC. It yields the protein CASSPRQGAYEQYF.

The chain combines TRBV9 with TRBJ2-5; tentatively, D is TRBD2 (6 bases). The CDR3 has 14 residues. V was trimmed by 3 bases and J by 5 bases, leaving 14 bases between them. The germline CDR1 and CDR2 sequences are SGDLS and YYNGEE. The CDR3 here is CASSEAGRGETQYF. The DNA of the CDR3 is TGTGCCAGCAGCGAGGCGGGACGGGGGGAGACCCAGTACTTC.